This T cell receptor (beta chain) was sequenced for a study of blood T cell repertoires in COVID-19. On the study more broadly: T cells, B-cell-depleted T cells, or PBMCs provided the cDNA or gDNA that served as material.

This clone was observed a single time. The CDR3 extends over 14 amino acids. V lost 2 bases to trimming and J lost 5 bases, with 13 bases between them. Germline V gives CDR1 SEHNR, CDR2 FQNEAQ (reference sequence). The assay was immunoSEQ multiplex PCR, and TCRdb's table has in-frame clones only and misses some. The sample yields a few hundred thousand clones, around 90% seen once. This clonotype was obtained from a woman between 25 and 40 years old with COVID-19, enrolled during active disease. Input material: peripheral blood. The J gene is TRBJ2-7, the V gene TRBV7-9; D possibly corresponds to TRBD1 (5 bases). CDR3 sequence reads: CASSLSVRADEQYF. The CDR3 nucleotides read TGTGCCAGCAGCTTATCGGTCAGGGCCGACGAGCAGTACTTC.